These 17 T cell receptor beta chains share one sample of origin, sequenced in a study of T cell responses to AZD1222 COVID-19 vaccine (dated by TCRdb to about 2021). Library generation was performed with the immunoSEQ multiplex PCR assay. Not all clones reach the TCRdb copy of this immuneACCESS table, which keeps in-frame sequences only. Checked studies attribute under half of the gap to unresolved V genes and leave the rest unexplained. The sample table lists some 130,000 clones, around 93% of them with a count of one. The biggest ten clones account for around 7.1% of the sample. The time point label, read with the paper, signifies: about 28 days (+/-7) after the second vaccine dose. The source was peripheral blood, collected 28 days after the second AZD1222 dose. These receptors all come from an adult who received the AZD1222 COVID-19 vaccine.

This chain uses TRBV6-5 with TRBJ1-1, with 11 bases matching TRBD1. CDR3 length equals 15 residues. From germline, CDR1 is MNHEY and CDR2 SVGAGI. V shed 6 bases and J 6 bases; nucleotides not matched to a gene: 9. CDR3 loop: CASRTGTGGNAEAFF. CDR3 DNA sequence: TGTGCCAGCAGGACCGGGACAGGGGGTAACGCTGAAGCTTTCTTT.

The chain links TRBV25-1 to TRBJ1-2; D ambiguous. V lost 3 bases and J 8 bases, leaving 13 bases between the germline ends. The germline V gene encodes CDR1 MGHDK and CDR2 SYGVNS. The CDR3 runs 13 residues. The CDR3 nucleotides read TGTGCCAGCAGTGATGGCTGGGCTGGAGGCTACACCTTC. Its protein product is CASSDGWAGGYTF.

The genes are TRBV4-1 and TRBJ2-3; TRBD2 agrees at 7 bases. CDR1 is MGHRA, CDR2 YSYEKL, per germline. Losses at the gene ends were 5 bases for V and 4 bases for J; bases not matched to a gene: 9. This CDR3 spans 15 amino acids. CDR3 protein: CASSFGLVRADTQYF. The CDR3 DNA sequence: TGCGCCAGCAGCTTCGGACTAGTGAGGGCAGATACGCAGTATTTT.

This clone is a singleton in its sample. The chain has TRBV4-3 and TRBJ1-1, with D unclear. From germline, CDR1 is LGHNA and CDR2 YSLEER. V was pared by 7 bases and J by 1 base, with 4 bases between. CDR3 size: 11 residues. CDR3 sequence (DNA): TGCGCCAGCATTGAGAACACTGAAGCTTTCTTT. Encoded protein: CASIENTEAFF.

The V call is TRBV7-9, the J call TRBJ2-5; D is possibly TRBD1 (5 bases). The germline V gene has CDR1 SEHNR and CDR2 FQNEAQ (reference sequence). The germline V and J ends were trimmed by 6 bases and 0 bases, with 14 bases remaining between them. The CDR3 is 15 residues long. The CDR3 sequence is CASSPPGLNQETQYF. The CDR3 nucleotides read TGTGCCAGCAGTCCACCAGGGCTAAACCAAGAGACCCAGTACTTC.

The genes are TRBV19 and TRBJ1-2; D not resolved. Germline assignment: CDR1 LNHDA and CDR2 SQIVND (reference sequence). The CDR3 extends over 15 amino acids. V shed 3 bases and J shed 4 bases, with 15 bases lying between them. In DNA, the CDR3 is TGTGCCAGTAGTATTAGTCCGGGCAGGATCTATGGCTACACCTTC. This encodes CASSISPGRIYGYTF.

The chain links TRBV2 to TRBJ1-5; maybe TRBD1 (5 bases). V gave up 4 bases and J gave up 5 bases, with 12 bases separating them. This CDR3 has 14 residues. The V gene's germline CDR1 is SNHLY and CDR2 FYNNEI. The CDR3 nucleotides are TGTGCCAGCAGTGGCGACAGTCTAGATCAGCCCCAGCATTTT. Translated, it gives CASSGDSLDQPQHF.

V gene TRBV5-1 combines with J gene TRBJ1-1; 8 positions match TRBD1. The CDR3 is 13 residues long. Germline assignment: CDR1 SGHRS and CDR2 YFSETQ. Unmatched junction bases numbered 7, after V lost 0 bases and J lost 12 bases. CDR3 coding DNA: TGCGCCAGCAGCTTGGGACAGGGGATGGTAACTTTCTTT. The encoded protein is CASSLGQGMVTFF.

The chain has TRBV14 and TRBJ1-2, with TRBD1 matching 9 bases. V shed 4 bases and J 10 bases; nucleotides not matched to a gene: 4. The CDR3 consists of 12 residues. The germline gives CDR1 SGHDN, CDR2 FVKESK. The DNA of the CDR3 is TGTGCCAGCAGCCTCACAGGGGGCGACTACACCTTC. Encoded protein: CASSLTGGDYTF.

This sequence joins TRBV4-1 and TRBJ1-4, with a weak D call TRBD1 (6 bases). The CDR3 consists of 17 residues. Germline CDR1 MGHRA, CDR2 YSYEKL. The V end was cut by 1 base, the J end by 8 bases, with 20 bases between. This CDR3 reads CASSQVPRTAGTEKLFF. The CDR3 region has the DNA TGCGCCAGCAGCCAAGTTCCTCGGACAGCGGGGACAGAAAAACTGTTTTTT.

The rearrangement joins TRBV6-5 to TRBJ1-2; TRBD1 might be the D (6 bases). The CDR3 has 13 amino acids. V lost 4 bases to trimming and J lost 7 bases, with 13 bases between them. Germline values: CDR1 MNHEY, CDR2 SVGAGI. The CDR3 nucleotides read TGTGCCAGCAGTTGGCGGGGAGGGGGTGGCTACACCTTC. This codes for CASSWRGGGGYTF.

This clone occurred a few times. The chain uses TRBV19 and TRBJ2-7, with TRBD1 matching 10 bases. The CDR3 is 14 residues long. V dropped 4 bases and J dropped 7; count of bases not matched to a gene: 7. The V gene's germline CDR1 is LNHDA and CDR2 SQIVND (reference sequence). The CDR3 loop reads CASSSPGTGAEQYF. CDR3 bases: TGTGCCAGTAGTAGCCCCGGGACAGGGGCTGAGCAGTACTTC.

The rearrangement joins TRBV6-5 to TRBJ1-6; D is perhaps TRBD1 (5 bases). The CDR3 has 16 amino acids. The V gene's germline CDR1 is MNHEY and CDR2 SVGAGI. With 0 bases removed from V and 8 bases from J, the gap between germline ends came to 14 bases. The DNA of the CDR3 is TGTGCCAGCAGTTACTCAAGGCAGGACATACATTCACCCCTCCACTTT. Its translation is CASSYSRQDIHSPLHF.

This sequence joins TRBV7-3 and TRBJ1-1; D call uncertain. The CDR3 totals 13 residues. The germline V gene has CDR1 SGHTA and CDR2 FQGTGA. V dropped 5 bases and J dropped 0 bases, with 7 bases sitting between them. CDR3 sequence: CASSAHLNTEAFF. CDR3 DNA sequence: TGTGCCAGCAGCGCCCACTTGAACACTGAAGCTTTCTTT.

This chain connects TRBV19 to TRBJ1-1; TRBD1 might be the D (6 bases). Trimming cost V 4 bases and J 4 bases, with 34 bases left between them. Germline V gene sequence: CDR1 LNHDA, CDR2 SQIVND (reference sequence). There are 21 residues in the CDR3. The CDR3 DNA is TGTGCCAGTAGTACAGCCCCGAGACAGCGGATAAGTAGGGACATGCGCACTGAAGCTTTCTTT. This translates into CASSTAPRQRISRDMRTEAFF.

The rearrangement links TRBV18 to TRBJ1-2, with TRBD1 identical over 8 bases. The CDR3 loop spans 13 amino acids. Trimming removed 4 bases from V and 3 bases from J; junction bases left unmatched: 1. CDR1 KGHSH and CDR2 LQKENI come from the germline V gene. For the CDR3, the DNA is TGTGCCAGCTCACTGGACAGGGACTATGGCTACACCTTC. Its protein is CASSLDRDYGYTF.

The chain has TRBV6-4 and TRBJ2-3, with D possibly matching TRBD2 (7 bases). Between the trimmed V and J ends, which lost 0 bases and 13 bases, there was a span of 11 bases. CDR3 length: 12 residues. The germline gives CDR1 MRHNA, CDR2 SNTAGT. The CDR3 spells CASSDSRGAEYF. CDR3 nucleotides: TGTGCCAGCAGTGACTCCCGGGGGGCAGAGTATTTT.